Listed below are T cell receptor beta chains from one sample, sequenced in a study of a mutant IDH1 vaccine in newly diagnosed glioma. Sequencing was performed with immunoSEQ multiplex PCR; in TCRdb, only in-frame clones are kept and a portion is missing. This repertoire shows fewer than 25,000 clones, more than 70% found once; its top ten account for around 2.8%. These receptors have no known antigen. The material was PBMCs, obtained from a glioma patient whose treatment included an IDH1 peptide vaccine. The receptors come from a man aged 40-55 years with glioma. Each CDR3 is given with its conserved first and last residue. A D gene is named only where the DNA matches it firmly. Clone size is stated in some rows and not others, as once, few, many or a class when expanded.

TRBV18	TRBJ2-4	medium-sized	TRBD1	CASSPDTGVAKNIQYF	TGTGCCAGCTCACCTGATACAGGGGTAGCCAAAAACATTCAGTACTTC
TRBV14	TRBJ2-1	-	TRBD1	CASSPPGTGTYNEQFF	TGTGCCAGCAGCCCACCCGGGACAGGGACCTACAATGAGCAGTTCTTC
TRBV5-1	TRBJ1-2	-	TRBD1	CASSRTGGLSGYTF	TGCGCCAGCAGCAGGACAGGGGGCCTCTCTGGCTACACCTTC
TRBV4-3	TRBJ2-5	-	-	CASSQEIRGWETQYF	TGCGCCAGCAGCCAAGAAATTCGGGGGTGGGAGACCCAGTACTTC
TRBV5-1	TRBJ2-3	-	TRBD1	CASSSTGEAQYF	TGCGCCAGCAGCTCGACAGGGGAGGCGCAGTATTTT
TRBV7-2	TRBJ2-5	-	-	CASSPPIQETQYF	TGTGCCAGCAGCCCCCCAATCCAAGAGACCCAGTACTTC
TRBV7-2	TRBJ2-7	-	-	CASSFIPPPSAYEQYF	TGTGCCAGCAGCTTTATACCCCCCCCTAGCGCCTACGAGCAGTACTTC
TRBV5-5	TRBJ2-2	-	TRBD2	CASRPGGFTGELFF	TGTGCCAGCAGGCCGGGGGGGTTCACCGGGGAGCTGTTTTTT
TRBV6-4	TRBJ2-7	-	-	CASSDSEGGSYEQYF	TGTGCCAGCAGTGACTCGGAGGGAGGCTCCTACGAGCAGTACTTC
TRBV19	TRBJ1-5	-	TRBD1	CASRGTGDTHQPQHF	TGTGCCAGTAGGGGGACAGGGGATACGCATCAGCCCCAGCATTTT
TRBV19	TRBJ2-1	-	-	CASSITGRYNEQFF	TGTGCCAGTAGTATTACAGGGAGGTACAATGAGCAGTTCTTC
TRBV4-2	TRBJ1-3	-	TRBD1	CASSQDRTGVRNTIYF	TGTGCCAGCAGCCAAGACAGGACAGGGGTCAGAAACACCATATATTTT
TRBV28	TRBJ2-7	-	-	CASSPLALLDTSSYEQYF	TGTGCCAGCAGTCCCCTCGCACTACTAGACACAAGCTCCTACGAGCAGTACTTC
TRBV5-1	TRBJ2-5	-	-	CASSLGRGKETQYF	TGCGCCAGCAGCTTGGGACGGGGGAAAGAGACCCAGTACTTC
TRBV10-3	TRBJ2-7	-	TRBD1	CAINTGTGSSYEQYF	TGTGCCATCAACACCGGGACAGGAAGCTCCTACGAGCAGTACTTC
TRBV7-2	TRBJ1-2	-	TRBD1	CASSLRGQGRGYTF	TGTGCCAGCAGCTTACGGGGACAGGGAAGGGGCTACACCTTC
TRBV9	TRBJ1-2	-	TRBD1	CASKGTGQGFWGYTF	TGTGCCAGCAAGGGCACGGGACAGGGGTTTTGGGGCTACACCTTC
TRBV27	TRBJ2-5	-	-	CASRRDWGETQYF	TGTGCCAGCAGACGGGACTGGGGAGAGACCCAGTACTTC
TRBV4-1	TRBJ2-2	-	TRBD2	CASSPRTSGRATGELFF	TGCGCCAGCAGCCCTCGGACTAGCGGGAGGGCCACCGGGGAGCTGTTTTTT
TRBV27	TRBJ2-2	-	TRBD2	CASSLQLLAGGETGELFF	TGTGCCAGCAGTTTACAACTCCTAGCGGGAGGGGAGACCGGGGAGCTGTTTTTT
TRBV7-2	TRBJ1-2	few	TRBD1	CASSRPLQGGDYGYTF	TGTGCCAGCAGCCGACCGCTACAGGGGGGGGACTATGGCTACACCTTC
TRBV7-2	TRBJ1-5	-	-	CASRIRDSQPQHF	TGTGCCAGCAGAATCAGGGATAGCCAGCCCCAGCATTTT
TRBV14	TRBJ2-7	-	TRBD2	CASSQGSGTSGRSSLEQYF	TGTGCCAGCAGCCAAGGCTCGGGCACTAGCGGGAGGTCGTCACTCGAGCAGTACTTC